This T cell receptor beta chain was identified in a study of control samples from healthy donors and cancer patients. Germline V gene sequence: CDR1 KGHDR, CDR2 SFDVKD. This CDR3 is built from 15 residues. V was trimmed by 2 bases and J by 3 bases, leaving 9 bases between them. TCRdb's table, derived via immunoSEQ multiplex PCR, lists solely in-frame clones and lacks some. The data contain over 50,000 clones, approximately 91% of them seen just once; the ten biggest clones take up approximately 3.8%. The TCR originated in a man aged 50-59 years in good health. Sequencing input: blood. This chain connects TRBV24-1 to TRBJ2-2; tentatively, D is TRBD1 (5 bases). For the CDR3, the DNA is TGTGCCACCAGTGATTACAGGCGTGACACCGGGGAGCTGTTTTTT. It translates to CATSDYRRDTGELFF.